Shown below are 23 T cell receptor beta chains from a single sample sequenced in a study of T-cell reconstitution after alpha-beta-depleted transplantation in children. Unique molecular identifiers were used to barcode this TCRbeta library. TCRdb analysed the PCR reads with MiXCR anew, one entry per CDR3 protein. The table includes over 150,000 distinct CDR3 sequences, roughly 7% detected once. Material: PBMCs, obtained before TCRalphabeta/CD19-depleted stem cell transplant. The receptor set was obtained from a boy aged 2 to 9 with acute lymphoblastic leukemia, due to receive a stem cell transplant.

This clonotype was recorded at least ten times. The gene calls are TRBV7-9 and TRBJ1-5; weak D call: TRBD1 (5 bases). V lost 5 bases, J lost 9 bases, and 11 bases lay in between. Per germline, CDR1 SEHNR and CDR2 FQNEAQ (reference sequence). The CDR3 is 12 amino acids. CDR3 coding DNA: TGTGCCAGCAGCCCAGACGGGGGGCCCCAGCATTTT. Translating gives CASSPDGGPQHF.

V and J are TRBV11-3 and TRBJ1-2; TRBD1 agrees at 9 bases. The CDR3 runs to 13 residues. Germline-derived CDR1 and CDR2 are SGHNT and YENEEA. The V and J ends lost 5 bases and 4 bases, in that order; junction bases with no gene match: 2. The CDR3 DNA reads as TGTGCCAGCAGCACAGGGGGCAGCTATGGCTACACCTTC. This gives the protein CASSTGGSYGYTF.

The genes are TRBV7-9 and TRBJ1-4, with 9 nucleotides matching TRBD1. CDR1 SEHNR and CDR2 FQNEAQ come from the germline V gene (reference sequence). The CDR3 runs 17 residues. J was trimmed by 7 bases and V by 1 base; bases with no gene match: 10. For the CDR3, the DNA is TGTGCCAGCAGCTTAGGAGCCACAGGGGGCGGAGGTGAAAAACTGTTTTTT. Protein sequence: CASSLGATGGGGEKLFF.

This clonotype was seen at least ten times. The gene calls are TRBV15 and TRBJ1-5, with 10 bases matching TRBD1. The length of the CDR3 is 16 residues. CDR1 LNHNV and CDR2 YYDKDF come from the germline V gene (reference sequence). With 1 base clipped from V and 5 bases from J, the junction kept 5 bases outside the gene matches. The CDR3 bases are TGTGCCACCAGCAGAGGATACGGGACAGGGGATCAGCCCCAGCATTTT. Protein: CATSRGYGTGDQPQHF.

The chain uses TRBV5-1 and TRBJ2-2; 12 bases are a match to TRBD2. Germline CDR1 and CDR2: SGHRS and YFSETQ. V was clipped by 0 bases and J by 4 bases; unmatched bases: 7. The CDR3 is made up of 18 amino acids. DNA of the CDR3: TGCGCCAGCAGCTTGGTTCTAGCGGGGGGGATCGGCACCGGGGAGCTGTTTTTT. Protein: CASSLVLAGGIGTGELFF.

This clonotype was recorded at least ten times. This sequence joins TRBV20-1 and TRBJ2-3, with D possibly TRBD2 on 7 matching bases. V was shortened by 4 bases and J by 8 bases, with 13 bases between the two germline ends. The CDR3 is 12 amino acids. Germline V gene sequence: CDR1 DFQATT, CDR2 SNEGSKA (reference sequence). DNA for the CDR3: TGCAGTGCTACAGGGGTAGCGGGTACGCAGTATTTT. Its translation: CSATGVAGTQYF.

This clonotype was found many times. CDR3 nucleotide sequence: TGTGCCAGCAGTTCTCTTGCCTCCTACGAGCAGTACTTC. Encoded protein: CASSSLASYEQYF. The V and J genes are TRBV28 and TRBJ2-7, with D unclear. The CDR3 spans 13 residues. Germline V gene data show CDR1 as MDHEN and CDR2 as SYDVKM. Trimming stripped 4 bases from V and 0 bases from J, with 7 bases between.

This clonotype occurred a few times. V usage is TRBV28 and J usage is TRBJ1-1, with D perhaps matching TRBD1 (5 bases). Germline V gives CDR1 MDHEN, CDR2 SYDVKM. Trimming shortened V by 4 bases and J by 10 bases, and 22 bases separated the two germline ends. This CDR3 spans 15 amino acids. CDR3 nucleotides: TGTGCCAGCAGTTATTCGACCGCGGGCAGGGCAGGAGCTTTCTTT. Its protein product is CASSYSTAGRAGAFF.

The V call is TRBV30, the J call TRBJ1-5, with D hard to call. The CDR3 consists of 13 residues. The germline gives CDR1 GTSNPN, CDR2 SVGIG (reference sequence). V was pared by 1 base and J by 3 bases, with 7 bases between. The CDR3, as DNA: TGTGCCTGGAGTGGTCAGTCCAATCAGCCCCAGCATTTT. It translates to CAWSGQSNQPQHF.

This clonotype has more than one count but fewer than ten. This sequence joins TRBV5-1 and TRBJ2-7, with D tentatively TRBD1 (5 bases). Germline-derived CDR1 and CDR2 are SGHRS and YFSETQ. The ends were cut back, 0 bases at V and 5 bases at J, with 15 bases in the middle. CDR3 length: 15 residues. The CDR3 coding sequence is TGCGCCAGCAGCTTGGAATCAGGGTTTAATCACGAGCAGTACTTC. Its protein is CASSLESGFNHEQYF. The full variable domain, its missing parts supplied by reference TRBV5-1 and TRBJ2-7, is KAGVTQTPRYLIKTRGQQVTLSCSPISGHRSVSWYQQTPGQGLQFLFEYFSETQRNKGNFPGRFSGRQFSNSRSEMNVSTLELGDSALYLCASSLESGFNHEQYFGPGTRLTVT.

Ten or more counts support this clonotype. This chain uses TRBV29-1 with TRBJ1-1; D is uncertain. The length of the CDR3 is 11 residues. Germline loops: CDR1 SQVTM, CDR2 ANQGSEA. Trimming removed 7 bases from V and 1 base from J, with 7 bases in between. CDR3 sequence (DNA): TGCAGCGCCCAATCGAACACTGAAGCTTTCTTT. As protein: CSAQSNTEAFF.

This clonotype has ten or more counts. The rearrangement joins TRBV5-1 to TRBJ1-3; weak D call: TRBD1 (5 bases). V lost 6 bases to trimming and J lost 2 bases, with 15 bases between them. In germline, CDR1 is SGHRS, CDR2 YFSETQ. The CDR3 totals 15 residues. The CDR3 DNA reads TGCGCCAGCACCGATAAAGGGGTGGCTGGAAACACCATATATTTT. This codes for CASTDKGVAGNTIYF.

The chain links TRBV4-3 to TRBJ2-1; a weak D match, TRBD1 (5 bases). Germline-derived CDR1 and CDR2 are LGHNA and YSLEER. The CDR3 has 15 residues. V shed 0 bases and J shed 8 bases, with 14 bases lying between them. CDR3 nucleotide sequence: TGCGCCAGCAGCCAAGACGTTGCCCTAGGGGATGAGCAGTTCTTC. Its protein product is CASSQDVALGDEQFF.

This clonotype was seen many times. The chain is built from TRBV3-1 and TRBJ2-1; weak D call: TRBD2 (6 bases). V was cut by 6 bases and J by 9 bases, with 21 bases left in between. Per the germline V gene, CDR1 is LGHDT and CDR2 is YNNKEL (reference sequence). The CDR3 loop spans 15 amino acids. CDR3 sequence: CASRTGTGASSEQFF. CDR3 DNA: TGTGCCAGCAGGACCGGGACTGGAGCGTCGAGTGAGCAGTTCTTC.

This clonotype was found many times. The gene calls are TRBV29-1 and TRBJ2-3; 15 positions agree with TRBD2. Germline trimming cut 6 bases from V and 2 bases from J; bases unmatched to any gene: 12. The germline V gene has CDR1 SQVTM and CDR2 ANQGSEA. This CDR3 has 18 amino acids. CDR3 sequence: CSVEMGTSGGLLTDTQYF. The CDR3 DNA sequence: TGCAGCGTGGAAATGGGGACTAGCGGGGGGCTCCTCACAGATACGCAGTATTTT.

Ten or more counts support this clonotype. This chain uses TRBV29-1 with TRBJ2-5, with 7 nucleotides matching TRBD1. Germline values: CDR1 SQVTM, CDR2 ANQGSEA. Germline trimming cut 2 bases from V and 5 bases from J; bases unmatched to any gene: 5. This CDR3 contains 13 residues. The CDR3 loop is CSVERQGVETQYF. The CDR3 region has the DNA TGCAGCGTTGAAAGACAGGGAGTCGAGACCCAGTACTTC.

The chain joins TRBV6-1 to TRBJ1-5, with no clear D. The CDR3 extends over 14 amino acids. The ends were cut back, 3 bases at V and 11 bases at J, with 17 bases in the middle. Germline values: CDR1 MNHNS, CDR2 SASEGT. CDR3 region: CASSEQEADRAQHF. In nucleotides, the CDR3 is TGTGCCAGCAGTGAGCAGGAGGCCGATCGGGCCCAGCATTTT.

This clonotype was counted at least ten times. The rearrangement uses TRBV5-1 and TRBJ1-1; possible D gene TRBD1, 6 bases. Germline V CDR1 and CDR2: SGHRS, YFSETQ. The CDR3 extends over 16 amino acids. V was trimmed by 1 base and J by 1 base, leaving 14 bases between them. Here the CDR3 DNA reads TGCGCCAGCAGCTTGCGGCCAGGGGTAAGGAACACTGAAGCTTTCTTT. Its protein is CASSLRPGVRNTEAFF.

The table lists this clonotype with many counts. V and J are TRBV20-1 and TRBJ2-5; D is unresolved. This CDR3 is built from 12 residues. Trimming cost V 1 base and J 2 bases, with 5 bases left between them. Germline V gene lookup returns CDR1 DFQATT and CDR2 SNEGSKA (reference sequence). The CDR3 DNA follows: TGCAGTGCTAGAGGGGGACAAGAGACCCAGTACTTC. This translates into CSARGGQETQYF.

This clonotype came up many times. The J gene is TRBJ2-1, the V gene TRBV6-5, with D possibly matching TRBD2 (5 bases). Germline-derived CDR1 and CDR2 are MNHEY and SVGAGI. This CDR3 spans 15 amino acids. V lost 6 bases to trimming and J lost 4 bases, with 16 bases between them. CDR3 in DNA: TGTGCCAGCAGCTCCAGCCTCGGGGAGTACAATGAGCAGTTCTTC. Translating gives CASSSSLGEYNEQFF.

This clonotype has a count of ten or more. The CDR3 is CAISPGLAGGSTDTQYF. The CDR3 bases are TGTGCCATCAGCCCGGGACTAGCGGGAGGGAGCACAGATACGCAGTATTTT. The chain joins TRBV10-3 to TRBJ2-3; TRBD2 matches at 16 bases. CDR1 ENHRY and CDR2 SYGVKD come from the germline V gene. The J segment lost 0 bases and the V segment lost 6 bases, leaving 3 bases of the junction unmatched. The CDR3 loop spans 17 amino acids.

This clonotype was observed at least ten times. The V call is TRBV20-1, the J call TRBJ2-4; weak D call: TRBD2 (6 bases). V was clipped by 1 base and J by 3 bases, with 7 bases between them. The germline V gene has CDR1 DFQATT and CDR2 SNEGSKA (reference sequence). This CDR3 spans 13 amino acids. The DNA for the CDR3 is TGCAGTGCTAGAGTGGAGGGCAAAAACATTCAGTACTTC. This sequence encodes CSARVEGKNIQYF.

The chain combines TRBV15 with TRBJ2-3; 11 nucleotides align to TRBD2. In germline, CDR1 is LNHNV, CDR2 YYDKDF (reference sequence). There are 18 residues in the CDR3. J gave up 6 bases and V 0 bases, and 11 bases lay outside the gene matches. The DNA of the CDR3 is TGTGCCACCAGCAGAGATCGCTTAATAGCGGGAGGGCCGGATACGCAGTATTTT. This sequence encodes CATSRDRLIAGGPDTQYF.